This T cell receptor (beta chain) was retrieved from a study of blood T cell repertoires in COVID-19. Whole-study context: In each case, the material was cDNA or gDNA derived from T cells, B-cell-depleted T cells, or PBMCs.

CDR3 length: 15 amino acids. Trimming left V 0 bases short and J 0 bases short, with 7 bases between. Germline lookup yields CDR1 SGDLS and CDR2 YYNGEE. TCRdb's table, derived via immunoSEQ multiplex PCR, lists solely in-frame clones and lacks some. Among 150,000 to 200,000 clones listed, around four fifths were seen once. The source material was peripheral blood. The origin of this receptor is a woman in her 70s with COVID-19, enrolled during active disease. The chain is built from TRBV9 and TRBJ2-1; D may be TRBD2 (5 bases). The CDR3 protein is CASSVAGISYNEQFF. In DNA, the CDR3 is TGTGCCAGCAGCGTAGCGGGAATCTCCTACAATGAGCAGTTCTTC.